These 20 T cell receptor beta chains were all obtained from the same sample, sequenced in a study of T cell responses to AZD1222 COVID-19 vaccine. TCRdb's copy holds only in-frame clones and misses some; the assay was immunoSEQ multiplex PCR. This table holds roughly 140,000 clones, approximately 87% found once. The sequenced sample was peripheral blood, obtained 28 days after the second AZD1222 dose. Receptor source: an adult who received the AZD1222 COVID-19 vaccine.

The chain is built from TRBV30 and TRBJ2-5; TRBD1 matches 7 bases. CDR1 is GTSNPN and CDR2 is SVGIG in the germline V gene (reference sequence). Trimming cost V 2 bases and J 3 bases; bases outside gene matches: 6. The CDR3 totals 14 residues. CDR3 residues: CAWSLGTAKETQYF. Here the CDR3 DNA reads TGTGCCTGGAGTCTCGGGACAGCCAAAGAGACCCAGTACTTC.

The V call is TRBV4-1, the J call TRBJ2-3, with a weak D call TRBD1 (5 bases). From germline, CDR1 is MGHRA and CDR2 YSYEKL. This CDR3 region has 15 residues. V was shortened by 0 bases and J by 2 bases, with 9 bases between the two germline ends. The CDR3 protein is CASSQEGHNTDTQYF. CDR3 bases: TGCGCCAGCAGCCAAGAAGGACACAACACAGATACGCAGTATTTT.

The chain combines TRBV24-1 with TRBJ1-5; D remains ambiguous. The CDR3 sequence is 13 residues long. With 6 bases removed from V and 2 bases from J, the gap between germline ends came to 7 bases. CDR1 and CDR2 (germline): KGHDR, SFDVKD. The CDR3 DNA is TGTGCCACCAGTTACGGCGGCAATCAGCCCCAGCATTTT. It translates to CATSYGGNQPQHF.

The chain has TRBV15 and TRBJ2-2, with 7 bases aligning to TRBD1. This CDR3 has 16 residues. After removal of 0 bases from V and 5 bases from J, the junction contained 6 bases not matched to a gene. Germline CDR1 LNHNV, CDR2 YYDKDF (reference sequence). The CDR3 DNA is TGTGCCACCAGCAGAGATAACAGGGGTGGGACCGGGGAGCTGTTTTTT. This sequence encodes CATSRDNRGGTGELFF.

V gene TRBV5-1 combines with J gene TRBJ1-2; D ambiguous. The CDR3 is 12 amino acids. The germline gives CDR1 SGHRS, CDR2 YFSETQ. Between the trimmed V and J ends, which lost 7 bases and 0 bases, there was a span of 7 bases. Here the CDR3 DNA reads TGCGCCAGCGGAGAATCTAACTATGGCTACACCTTC. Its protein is CASGESNYGYTF.

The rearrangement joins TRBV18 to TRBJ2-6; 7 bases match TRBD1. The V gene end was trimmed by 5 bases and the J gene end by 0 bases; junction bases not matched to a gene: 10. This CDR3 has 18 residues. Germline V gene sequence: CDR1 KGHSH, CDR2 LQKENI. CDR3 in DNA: TGTGCCAGCTCATTTAACAGGGGACGTTTCTCTGGGGCCAACGTCCTGACTTTC. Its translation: CASSFNRGRFSGANVLTF.

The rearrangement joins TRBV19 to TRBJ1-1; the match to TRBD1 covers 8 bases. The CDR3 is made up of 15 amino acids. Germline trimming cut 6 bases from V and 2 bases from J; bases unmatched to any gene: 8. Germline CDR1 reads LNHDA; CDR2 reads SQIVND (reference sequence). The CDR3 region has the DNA TGTGCCAGTAGACCTGGACAGGGAAAAAACACTGAAGCTTTCTTT. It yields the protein CASRPGQGKNTEAFF.

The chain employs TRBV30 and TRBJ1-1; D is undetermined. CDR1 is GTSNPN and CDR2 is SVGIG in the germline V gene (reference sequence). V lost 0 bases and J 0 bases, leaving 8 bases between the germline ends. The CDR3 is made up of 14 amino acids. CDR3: CAWSVRNMNTEAFF. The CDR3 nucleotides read TGTGCCTGGAGTGTCCGGAATATGAACACTGAAGCTTTCTTT.

The chain's CDR3 is CASSETWVGTEAFF. The CDR3 DNA sequence: TGTGCCAGCAGTGAGACGTGGGTCGGCACTGAAGCTTTCTTT. J is TRBJ1-1 and V is TRBV6-1; D gene ambiguous. The CDR3 has 14 amino acids. V was shortened by 3 bases and J by 4 bases, with 12 bases between the two germline ends. Germline CDR1 MNHNS, CDR2 SASEGT.

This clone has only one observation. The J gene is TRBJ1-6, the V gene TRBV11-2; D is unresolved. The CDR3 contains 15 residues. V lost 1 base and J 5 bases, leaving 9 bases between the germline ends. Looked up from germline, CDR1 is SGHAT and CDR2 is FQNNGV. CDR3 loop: CASSLGRTDNSPLHF. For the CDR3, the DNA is TGTGCCAGCAGCTTAGGCAGAACCGATAATTCACCCCTCCACTTT.

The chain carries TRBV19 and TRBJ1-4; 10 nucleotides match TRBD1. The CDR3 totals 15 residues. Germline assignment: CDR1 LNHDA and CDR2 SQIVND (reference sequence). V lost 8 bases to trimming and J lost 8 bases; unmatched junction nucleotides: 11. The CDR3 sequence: CASAPGQGRGEKLFF. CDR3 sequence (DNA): TGTGCCAGTGCTCCGGGACAGGGGCGAGGGGAAAAACTGTTTTTT.

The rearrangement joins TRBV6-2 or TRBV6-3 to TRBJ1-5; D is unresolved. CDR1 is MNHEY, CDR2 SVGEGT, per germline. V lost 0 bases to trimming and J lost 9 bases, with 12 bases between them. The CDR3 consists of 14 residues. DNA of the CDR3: TGTGCCAGCAGTTACTCGAGACTTCACACGCCCCAGCATTTT. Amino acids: CASSYSRLHTPQHF.

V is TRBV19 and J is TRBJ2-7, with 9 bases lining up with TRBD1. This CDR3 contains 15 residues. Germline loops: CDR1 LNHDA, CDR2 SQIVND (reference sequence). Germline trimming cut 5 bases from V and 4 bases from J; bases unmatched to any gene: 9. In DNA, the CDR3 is TGTGCCAGTAGTCCCCCCGGGACAGGGCAGTACGAGCAGTACTTC. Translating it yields CASSPPGTGQYEQYF.

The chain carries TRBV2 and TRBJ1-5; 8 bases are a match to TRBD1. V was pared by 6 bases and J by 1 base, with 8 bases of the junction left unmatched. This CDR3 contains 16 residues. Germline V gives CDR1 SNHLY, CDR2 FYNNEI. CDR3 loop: CASRKDRANSNQPQHF. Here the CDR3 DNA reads TGTGCCAGCAGGAAGGACAGGGCGAACAGCAATCAGCCCCAGCATTTT.

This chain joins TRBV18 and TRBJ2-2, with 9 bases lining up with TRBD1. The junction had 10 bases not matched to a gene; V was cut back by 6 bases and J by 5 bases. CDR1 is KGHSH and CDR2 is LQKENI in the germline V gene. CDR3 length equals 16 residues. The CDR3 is CASSPGQGRNTGELFF. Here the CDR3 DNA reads TGTGCCAGCTCCCCCGGACAGGGGAGGAATACCGGGGAGCTGTTTTTT. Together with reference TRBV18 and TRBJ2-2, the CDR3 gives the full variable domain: NAGVMQNPRHLVRRRGQEARLRCSPMKGHSHVYWYRQLPEEGLKFMVYLQKENIIDESGMPKERFSAEFPKEGPSILRIQQVVRGDSAAYFCASSPGQGRNTGELFFGEGSRLTVL.

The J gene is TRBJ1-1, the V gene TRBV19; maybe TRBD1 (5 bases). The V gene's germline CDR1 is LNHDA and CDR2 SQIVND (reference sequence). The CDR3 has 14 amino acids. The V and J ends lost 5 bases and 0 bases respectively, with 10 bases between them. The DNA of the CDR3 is TGTGCCAGTAGTCGGTGGGACTTGAACACTGAAGCTTTCTTT. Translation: CASSRWDLNTEAFF.

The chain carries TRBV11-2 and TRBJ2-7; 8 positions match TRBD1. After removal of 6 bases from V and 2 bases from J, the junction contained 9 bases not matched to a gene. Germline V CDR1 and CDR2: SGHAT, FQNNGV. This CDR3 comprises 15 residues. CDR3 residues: CASRGTRTGTYEQYV. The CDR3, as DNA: TGTGCCAGCAGAGGTACCCGGACAGGGACCTACGAGCAGTACGTC.

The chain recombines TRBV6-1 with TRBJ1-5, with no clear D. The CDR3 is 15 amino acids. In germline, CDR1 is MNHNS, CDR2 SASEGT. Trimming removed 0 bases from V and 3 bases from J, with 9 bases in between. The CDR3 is CASSEAGGSNQPQHF. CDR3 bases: TGTGCCAGCAGTGAAGCCGGAGGTTCCAATCAGCCCCAGCATTTT.

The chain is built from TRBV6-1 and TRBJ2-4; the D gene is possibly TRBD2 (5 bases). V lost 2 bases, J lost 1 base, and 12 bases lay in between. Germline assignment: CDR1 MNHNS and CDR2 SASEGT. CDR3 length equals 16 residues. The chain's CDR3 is CASSEYGGSAKNIQYF. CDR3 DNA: TGTGCCAGCAGTGAATACGGCGGGTCGGCCAAAAACATTCAGTACTTC.

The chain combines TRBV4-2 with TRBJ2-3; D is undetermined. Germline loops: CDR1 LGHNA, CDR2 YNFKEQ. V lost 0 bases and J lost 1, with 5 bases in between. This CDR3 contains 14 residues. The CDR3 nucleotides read TGTGCCAGCAGCCAAGAGGGCCGCACAGATACGCAGTATTTT. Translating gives CASSQEGRTDTQYF.